The present T cell receptor beta chain was sequenced within a study of OX40 agonist ivuxolimab in advanced cancers. Study-level information: Two patients with cutaneous melanoma and one with hepatocellular carcinoma, three in total, showed partial responses. The study's findings and limits: Average numbers of expanded clones were greater in CD8+ T cells than in CD4+.

The CDR3 runs to 17 residues. V shed 4 bases and J 5 bases; nucleotides not matched to a gene: 11. CDR1 is SGHTA and CDR2 is FQGTGA in the germline V gene. Profiling relied on immunoSEQ multiplex PCR, and the TCRdb table lists in-frame clones only, not all of them. The sample yields 85,000 to 100,000 clones, approximately 85% seen once. In its sample, this clone ranks as medium-sized. The antigen remains undetermined. The source of this sequence is an adult with an advanced solid tumor such as melanoma, head and neck, liver or kidney cancer. V gene TRBV7-3 combines with J gene TRBJ2-1, with TRBD2 matching over 10 bases. The sample here was CD4+ or CD8+ T cells sorted from blood, taken in a trial of the OX40 agonist ivuxolimab. The CDR3 nucleotides are TGTGCCAGCAGCTCAGGAGGTAGCGGGAGGCCTCACAATGAGCAGTTCTTC. This translates into CASSSGGSGRPHNEQFF.